This is a list of T cell receptor beta chains from one sample in a study of T-cell memory formation after mild COVID-19. TCRdb independently ran MiXCR on the 5' RACE reads; one entry per CDR3 protein. The sample comprises approximately 260,000 distinct CDR3 sequences, roughly 17% of which are singletons, and around 3.8% rests with the top ten. Sequenced material: PBMCs or a T cell subset sorted from them (not recorded which). The receptors were sampled from a man in his late teens or twenties who had mild COVID-19 (a few samples of this study predate the infection). Cell type and time point are not known. The CDR3 runs from the conserved cysteine through the conserved F or W. The D gene is left open where the match is weak. The size field is filled for only some rows; it gives once, few, many or a size class.

V gene,clone size,J gene,D gene,CDR3 protein,CDR3 DNA
TRBV30,-,TRBJ1-2,-,CAWGSGYTF,TGTGCCTGGGGGAGTGGCTACACCTTC
TRBV6-2/TRBV6-3,few,TRBJ1-4,-,CASSYSGKLFF,TGTGCCAGCAGTTACTCTGGAAAACTGTTTTTT
TRBV6-5,few,TRBJ1-1,-,CASSYLASGMGKRTEAFF,TGTGCCAGCAGTTACCTTGCGTCGGGTATGGGAAAGCGCACTGAAGCTTTCTTT
TRBV9,few,TRBJ2-5,-,CASSVGVLETQYF,TGTGCCAGCAGCGTAGGAGTTCTGGAGACCCAGTACTTC
TRBV7-2,few,TRBJ1-4,TRBD1,CASSSRQGNEKLFF,TGTGCCAGCAGCTCCAGACAGGGGAACGAAAAACTGTTTTTT
TRBV6-2/TRBV6-3,-,TRBJ1-1,-,CASSLPRTRRVNTEAFF,TGTGCCAGCAGTCTACCCCGCACTCGACGGGTGAACACTGAAGCTTTCTTT
TRBV18,many,TRBJ2-3,-,CASSPVRSTDTQYF,TGTGCCAGCTCACCAGTCAGAAGCACAGATACGCAGTATTTT
TRBV7-3,many,TRBJ1-4,TRBD1,CASSLLTGEDEKLFF,TGTGCCAGCAGCTTACTCACAGGGGAGGATGAAAAACTGTTTTTT
TRBV7-9,-,TRBJ2-3,-,CASSYRQSPDTQYF,TGTGCCAGCAGCTACCGACAGTCCCCAGATACGCAGTATTTT
TRBV7-6,few,TRBJ1-1,-,CASSRNLNTEAFF,TGTGCCAGCAGCCGTAACCTGAACACTGAAGCTTTCTTT
TRBV9,few,TRBJ2-6,-,CASSVTGTGANVLTF,TGTGCCAGCAGCGTAACAGGGACTGGGGCCAACGTCCTGACTTTC
TRBV28,-,TRBJ2-3,-,CASSATDTQYF,TGTGCCAGCAGTGCCACAGATACGCAGTATTTT
TRBV9,-,TRBJ2-1,-,CASSPHPRGDEQFF,TGTGCCAGCAGCCCCCATCCGAGGGGGGATGAGCAGTTCTTC
TRBV5-5,few,TRBJ1-5,-,CASSLEWAGQPQHF,TGTGCCAGCAGCTTGGAGTGGGCGGGACAGCCCCAGCATTTT
TRBV4-3,few,TRBJ1-6,-,CASSQDQPGGVSPLHF,TGCGCCAGCAGCCAAGATCAGCCGGGGGGTGTCTCACCCCTCCACTTT
TRBV7-9,-,TRBJ1-6,-,CASSLWNSPLHF,TGTGCCAGCAGCTTATGGAATTCACCCCTCCACTTT
TRBV7-2,-,TRBJ2-2,TRBD2,CASSLVIAGAPGTGELFF,TGTGCCAGCAGCTTAGTAATAGCGGGGGCGCCAGGGACCGGGGAGCTGTTTTTT
TRBV6-2/TRBV6-3,many,TRBJ2-7,-,CASSLTGRWQYF,TGTGCCAGCAGTCTGACAGGTCGGTGGCAGTACTTC
TRBV4-2,-,TRBJ2-1,TRBD2,CASSQVHSGGYVEQFF,TGTGCCAGCAGCCAAGTCCATAGCGGGGGGTATGTTGAGCAGTTCTTC
TRBV3-1,-,TRBJ1-2,-,CASSQDEGYTF,TGTGCCAGCAGCCAAGATGAAGGCTACACCTTC
TRBV5-4,few,TRBJ2-7,TRBD2,CASSSLAAPYEQYF,TGTGCCAGCAGCTCCCTAGCGGCCCCTTACGAGCAGTACTTC
TRBV5-1,few,TRBJ1-2,-,CASSLGVYGYTF,TGCGCCAGCAGCTTGGGGGTTTATGGCTACACCTTC
TRBV20-1,many,TRBJ1-4,-,CSARDATNEKLFF,TGCAGTGCTAGAGATGCAACTAATGAAAAACTGTTTTTT
TRBV27,few,TRBJ2-5,-,CASSFGAAMGTQYF,TGTGCCAGCAGTTTTGGAGCAGCCATGGGGACCCAGTACTTC
TRBV20-1,few,TRBJ2-1,-,CSARTVEAFSYNEQFF,TGCAGTGCTAGAACAGTCGAAGCGTTCAGCTACAATGAGCAGTTCTTC
TRBV5-1,-,TRBJ1-2,-,CASSSGTAHYGYTF,TGCGCCAGCAGCTCCGGGACGGCCCACTATGGCTACACCTTC
TRBV20-1,few,TRBJ1-1,-,CSARAGNTEAFF,TGCAGTGCCCGAGCGGGGAACACTGAAGCTTTCTTT
TRBV7-2,many,TRBJ2-5,-,CASSPEGLAYETQYF,TGTGCCAGCAGCCCCGAGGGCCTAGCATATGAGACCCAGTACTTC
TRBV2,many,TRBJ2-1,TRBD1,CASSASTGTNEQFF,TGTGCCAGCAGTGCGTCGACAGGGACCAATGAGCAGTTCTTC
TRBV5-6,-,TRBJ2-7,TRBD2,CASSPGTSFYEQYF,TGTGCCAGCAGCCCCGGGACTAGCTTCTACGAGCAGTACTTC
TRBV20-1,-,TRBJ2-3,-,CSATHPGRRTDTQYF,TGCAGTGCTACACACCCCGGCAGGCGCACAGATACGCAGTATTTT
TRBV5-1,-,TRBJ1-2,-,CASSLDQAGLGYTF,TGCGCCAGCAGCTTGGACCAAGCAGGGTTGGGCTACACCTTC
TRBV15,few,TRBJ1-4,-,CATSRSIGRGTGENEKLFF,TGTGCCACCAGCAGGTCTATAGGCCGGGGCACGGGCGAGAATGAAAAACTGTTTTTT
TRBV7-2,many,TRBJ2-5,TRBD2,CASSFTGLGETQYF,TGTGCCAGCAGCTTTACGGGACTAGGAGAGACCCAGTACTTC
TRBV19,-,TRBJ1-5,-,CASKLFGVNQPQHF,TGTGCCAGTAAACTTTTTGGGGTTAATCAGCCCCAGCATTTT
TRBV5-5,-,TRBJ1-3,-,CASTVVAGMSSGNTIYF,TGTGCCAGCACCGTAGTGGCAGGAATGAGCTCTGGAAACACCATATATTTT
TRBV6-2/TRBV6-3,many,TRBJ1-1,-,CASRRQRNTEAFF,TGTGCCAGCAGGAGACAGCGGAACACTGAAGCTTTCTTT
TRBV20-1,-,TRBJ1-6,TRBD1,CSAVDRGDSPLHF,TGCAGTGCTGTCGACAGGGGGGATTCACCCCTCCACTTT
TRBV7-9,-,TRBJ2-1,TRBD1,CASSEPGQGAGEQFF,TGTGCCAGCAGCGAACCGGGACAGGGGGCGGGTGAGCAGTTCTTC
TRBV28,-,TRBJ2-5,TRBD1,CASSSYRDRELQETQYF,TGTGCCAGCAGTTCCTACCGGGACAGGGAACTCCAAGAGACCCAGTACTTC
TRBV5-5,few,TRBJ2-2,-,CASSLTLRVPTNTGELFF,TGTGCCAGCAGCCTAACCCTCAGAGTGCCCACGAACACCGGGGAGCTGTTTTTT
TRBV15,few,TRBJ2-5,-,CATSREGRQGGTQYF,TGTGCCACCAGCAGAGAGGGACGGCAGGGCGGGACCCAGTACTTC
TRBV12-3/TRBV12-4,-,TRBJ1-5,TRBD1,CASRRTGTRYQPQHF,TGTGCCAGCCGCCGGACAGGAACACGCTATCAGCCCCAGCATTTT
TRBV2,-,TRBJ2-5,TRBD1,CASSKMGQGQETQYF,TGTGCCAGCAGTAAAATGGGACAGGGACAAGAGACCCAGTACTTC
TRBV6-1,many,TRBJ2-7,TRBD2,CASSDSGTSRYEQYF,TGTGCCAGCAGTGATTCTGGGACTAGCCGCTACGAGCAGTACTTC
TRBV5-6,few,TRBJ2-3,TRBD1,CASSLQGWDTQYF,TGTGCCAGCAGCTTACAGGGGTGGGATACGCAGTATTTT
TRBV6-6,-,TRBJ2-6,-,CASSYPSTSNVLTF,TGTGCCAGCAGTTACCCCTCGACGTCCAACGTCCTGACTTTC
TRBV10-3,few,TRBJ2-3,-,CAISESTVTEDTQYF,TGTGCCATCAGTGAGTCGACGGTGACCGAGGATACGCAGTATTTT
TRBV10-3,once,TRBJ2-6,TRBD2,CAISQHPTSGGYGANVLTF,TGTGCCATCAGCCAACATCCTACTAGCGGGGGGTATGGGGCCAACGTCCTGACTTTC
TRBV5-1,-,TRBJ2-1,-,CASSAEGRSYNEQFF,TGCGCCAGCAGCGCGGAGGGCAGATCTTACAATGAGCAGTTCTTC
TRBV5-1,few,TRBJ1-1,TRBD1,CASSPGQTPMNTEAFF,TGCGCCAGCAGCCCGGGACAGACTCCTATGAACACTGAAGCTTTCTTT
TRBV7-2,few,TRBJ2-3,-,CASSLVGGTLTDTQYF,TGTGCCAGCAGCTTAGTTGGCGGGACCCTGACAGATACGCAGTATTTT
TRBV7-9,few,TRBJ1-6,-,CASSFLSGTRGRKLNSPLHF,TGTGCCAGCAGCTTTCTGTCAGGGACCAGGGGCCGGAAGTTGAATTCACCCCTCCACTTT
TRBV5-1,-,TRBJ2-7,-,CASRAGGADYEQYF,TGCGCCAGCAGGGCCGGGGGTGCGGACTACGAGCAGTACTTC